The 7 T cell receptor beta chains in this list originate from one sample, sequenced in a study of blood T cell repertoires in COVID-19. Clones were read by immunoSEQ multiplex PCR, and TCRdb kept only the in-frame ones, dropping some. The sample contains 220,000 or so clones, over 70% of which appear only once. Sequencing was carried out using peripheral blood. The receptor set was obtained from a woman in her seventies with acute or convalescent COVID-19.

There are a few counts of this clone. This chain links TRBV7-2 with TRBJ1-6, with D tentatively TRBD1 (5 bases). The CDR3 is 19 residues long. The V and J ends lost 2 bases and 8 bases respectively, with 25 bases between them. CDR1 is SGHTA and CDR2 is FQGNSA in the germline V gene. The CDR3 DNA is TGTGCCAGCAGCTTAAAGACAGCTACTTCTGTGGGGACTTATTCACCCCTCCACTTT. Amino acid sequence: CASSLKTATSVGTYSPLHF.

The chain couples TRBV4-2 to TRBJ1-2; possibly TRBD1 for D (6 bases). From germline, CDR1 is LGHNA and CDR2 YNFKEQ. V was pared by 1 base and J by 0 bases, with 12 bases between. CDR3 size: 16 residues. The CDR3 DNA is TGTGCCAGCAGCCAAGTTGGGGACACCGCTAACTATGGCTACACCTTC. Translated, it gives CASSQVGDTANYGYTF.

The chain employs TRBV9 and TRBJ1-6, with TRBD1 matching 11 bases. Trimming cost V 3 bases and J 10 bases; bases outside gene matches: 6. Germline-derived CDR1 and CDR2 are SGDLS and YYNGEE. The CDR3 sequence is 15 residues long. As DNA, the CDR3 is TGTGCCAGCAGCGCAGGGACAGGGGGAGGATCACCCCTCCACTTT. Translating gives CASSAGTGGGSPLHF.

This clone was detected many times. The V call is TRBV15, the J call TRBJ2-7; a possible D gene is TRBD2 (6 bases). The length of the CDR3 is 15 residues. With 5 bases removed from V and 3 bases from J, the gap between germline ends came to 17 bases. Germline CDR1 and CDR2: LNHNV and YYDKDF (reference sequence). CDR3 sequence: CATSGLGTSSYEQYF. The CDR3 DNA follows: TGTGCCACCAGCGGACTCGGGACTTCGAGCTACGAGCAGTACTTC.

This sequence joins TRBV18 and TRBJ1-1; D not certain. The CDR3 is 13 amino acids. Germline lookup yields CDR1 KGHSH and CDR2 LQKENI. V gave up 5 bases and J gave up 1 base, with 8 bases separating them. The CDR3 region is CASSWGANTEAFF. In nucleotides, the CDR3 is TGTGCCAGCTCATGGGGAGCGAACACTGAAGCTTTCTTT.

The genes are TRBV6-5 and TRBJ1-4, with D hard to call. The CDR3 spans 14 residues. V was pared by 6 bases and J by 6 bases, with 14 bases between. Germline CDR1 and CDR2: MNHEY and SVGAGI. The CDR3 sequence: CASRQQLFDEKLFF. In nucleotides, the CDR3 is TGTGCCAGCAGGCAACAGCTTTTCGATGAAAAACTGTTTTTT.

This clone was seen a single time. This sequence joins TRBV27 and TRBJ2-5; 12 bases fit TRBD2. Germline CDR1 MNHEY, CDR2 SMNVEV (reference sequence). V dropped 6 bases and J dropped 4; count of bases not matched to a gene: 9. There are 16 residues in the CDR3. DNA of the CDR3: TGTGCCAGCAGCCCACTAGCGGGAGGCTTGGGAGAGACCCAGTACTTC. Amino acids: CASSPLAGGLGETQYF.